These 9 T cell receptor beta chains originate from one sample sequenced in a study of T cell responses to AZD1222 COVID-19 vaccine. Produced via immunoSEQ multiplex PCR; TCRdb's table is partial and in-frame only. The sample has 91,000 or so clones; 90% to 95% are singletons. Material: peripheral blood, obtained 28 days after the second AZD1222 dose. The receptors here all came from an adult who received the AZD1222 COVID-19 vaccine.

This clone has just a few counts. The chain recombines TRBV28 with TRBJ1-2, with unresolved D. V was clipped by 3 bases and J by 2 bases, with 7 bases between them. Germline assignment: CDR1 MDHEN and CDR2 SYDVKM. This CDR3 comprises 13 residues. DNA of the CDR3: TGTGCCAGCAGTTTTTCTAGGAACTATGGCTACACCTTC. Amino acid sequence: CASSFSRNYGYTF.

The chain employs TRBV5-8 and TRBJ2-7; D is unresolved. Germline V gives CDR1 SGHTS, CDR2 YDEGEE. V dropped 7 bases and J dropped 4 bases, with 3 bases sitting between them. The CDR3 consists of 9 residues. In DNA form, the CDR3 reads TGTGCCAGCGGATACGAGCAGTACTTC. This encodes CASGYEQYF. The entire variable domain, with the rest obtained from reference TRBV5-8 and TRBJ2-7, is as follows: EAGVTQSPTHLIKTRGQQATLRCSPISGHTSVYWYQQALGLGLQFLLWYDEGEERNRGNFPPRFSGRQFPNYSSELNVNALELEDSALYLCASGYEQYFGPGTRLTVT.

In its sample, this clone was seen once. This chain links TRBV5-1 with TRBJ2-1; 7 positions match TRBD1. The CDR3 extends over 14 amino acids. The germline gives CDR1 SGHRS, CDR2 YFSETQ. V shed 0 bases, J shed 6 bases, and the junction held 3 bases outside the gene matches. This CDR3 reads CASSLDGQANEQFF. The CDR3 bases are TGCGCCAGCAGCTTGGACGGACAGGCCAATGAGCAGTTCTTC.

This chain joins TRBV7-2 and TRBJ1-4, with no clear D. CDR3 length: 15 amino acids. Germline V gene lookup returns CDR1 SGHTA and CDR2 FQGNSA. V lost 4 bases to trimming and J lost 6 bases, with 15 bases between them. CDR3: CASSSSGLVHEKLFF. In nucleotides, the CDR3 is TGTGCCAGCAGCTCTAGCGGACTTGTTCATGAAAAACTGTTTTTT.

This clone has only one observation. V and J are TRBV5-5 and TRBJ2-2; 11 bases match TRBD1. Unmatched junction bases numbered 6, after V lost 4 bases and J lost 7 bases. This CDR3 region has 15 residues. Germline CDR1 SGHKS, CDR2 YYEKEE (reference sequence). CDR3 protein: CASSAGQGAHGELFF. Here the CDR3 DNA reads TGTGCCAGCAGCGCCGGACAGGGGGCTCACGGGGAGCTGTTTTTT.

This clone came up a few times. The chain joins TRBV2 to TRBJ1-2, with D possibly TRBD1 on 5 matching bases. CDR1 and CDR2 (germline): SNHLY, FYNNEI. The CDR3 extends over 13 amino acids. V shed 6 bases and J shed 3 bases, with 11 bases lying between them. The CDR3 DNA sequence: TGTGCCAGCAGAGGGTGGGGACACTATGGCTACACCTTC. Protein sequence: CASRGWGHYGYTF. Combining the CDR3 with reference TRBV2 and TRBJ1-2 gives the whole variable domain EPEVTQTPSHQVTQMGQEVILRCVPISNHLYFYWYRQILGQKVEFLVSFYNNEISEKSEIFDDQFSVERPDGSNFTLKIRSTKLEDSAMYFCASRGWGHYGYTFGSGTRLTVV.

This chain uses TRBV4-3 with TRBJ2-2; TRBD2 matches at 7 bases. The trim removed 1 base at V and 0 bases at J, leaving 2 bases unmatched. From germline, CDR1 is LGHNA and CDR2 YSLEER. This CDR3 has 16 amino acids. DNA for the CDR3: TGCGCCAGCAGCCAAGTCAGCGGGGCGAACACCGGGGAGCTGTTTTTT. Translated: CASSQVSGANTGELFF.

The CDR3 bases are TGTGCCAGCACTGTGACAGGGGACACTGAAGCTTTCTTT. Amino acids: CASTVTGDTEAFF. V usage is TRBV6-5 and J usage is TRBJ1-1; 8 bases align to TRBD1. This CDR3 contains 13 residues. The V segment lost 7 bases and the J segment 3 bases; nucleotides outside the gene matches: 4. Germline CDR1 MNHEY, CDR2 SVGAGI.

The chain combines TRBV19 with TRBJ1-4; 7 nucleotides line up with TRBD1. The V gene's germline CDR1 is LNHDA and CDR2 SQIVND (reference sequence). This CDR3 comprises 15 residues. Unmatched junction bases numbered 7, after V lost 5 bases and J lost 4 bases. The CDR3 spells CASSVTGAFNEKLFF. CDR3 bases: TGTGCCAGTAGTGTAACAGGGGCCTTTAATGAAAAACTGTTTTTT.